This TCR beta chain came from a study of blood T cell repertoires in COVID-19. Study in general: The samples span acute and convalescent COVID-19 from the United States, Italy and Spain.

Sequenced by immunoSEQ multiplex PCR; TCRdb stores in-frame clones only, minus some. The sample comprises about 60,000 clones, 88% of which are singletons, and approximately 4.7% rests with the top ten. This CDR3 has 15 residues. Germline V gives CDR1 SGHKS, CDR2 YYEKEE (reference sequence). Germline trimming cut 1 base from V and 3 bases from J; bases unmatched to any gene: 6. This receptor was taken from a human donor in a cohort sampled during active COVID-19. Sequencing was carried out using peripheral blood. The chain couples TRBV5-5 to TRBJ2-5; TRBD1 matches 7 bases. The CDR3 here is CASSLLTGSEETQYF. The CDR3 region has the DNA TGTGCCAGCAGCTTGTTGACAGGGTCGGAAGAGACCCAGTACTTC. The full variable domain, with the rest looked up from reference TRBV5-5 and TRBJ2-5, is DAGVTQSPTHLIKTRGQQVTLRCSPISGHKSVSWYQQVLGQGPQFIFQYYEKEERGRGNFPDRFSARQFPNYSSELNVNALLLGDSALYLCASSLLTGSEETQYFGPGTRLLVL.